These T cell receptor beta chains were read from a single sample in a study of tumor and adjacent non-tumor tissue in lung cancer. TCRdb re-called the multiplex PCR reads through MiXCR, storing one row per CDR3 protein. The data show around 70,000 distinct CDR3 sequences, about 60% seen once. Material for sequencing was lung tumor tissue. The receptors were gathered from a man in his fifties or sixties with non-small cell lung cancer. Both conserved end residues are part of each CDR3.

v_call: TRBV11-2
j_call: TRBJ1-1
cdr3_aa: CASSFFGPEASF

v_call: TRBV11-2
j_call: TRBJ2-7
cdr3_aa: CASSLDRGVYEQYF

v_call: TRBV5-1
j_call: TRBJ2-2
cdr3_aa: CASSLTVGAVGELYF

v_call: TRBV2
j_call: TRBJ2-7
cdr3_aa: CASSPSNRPYF

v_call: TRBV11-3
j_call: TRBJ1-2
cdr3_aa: CSREGTRGYTF

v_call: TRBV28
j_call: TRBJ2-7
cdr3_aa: CASRGTSGRYEQYF

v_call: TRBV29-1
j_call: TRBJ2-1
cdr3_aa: CSVKDTGREDEQFF

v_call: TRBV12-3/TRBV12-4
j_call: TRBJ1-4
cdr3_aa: CASSPGGASEKLFF

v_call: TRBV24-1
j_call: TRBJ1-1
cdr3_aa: CATSQTQQSEAFF

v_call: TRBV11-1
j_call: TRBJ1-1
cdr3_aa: CATDRAENIEAFF

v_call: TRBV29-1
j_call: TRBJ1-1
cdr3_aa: CSVGDRVLSMNTEAFF

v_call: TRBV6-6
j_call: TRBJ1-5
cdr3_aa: CTSRQTGQGAVHPQHF